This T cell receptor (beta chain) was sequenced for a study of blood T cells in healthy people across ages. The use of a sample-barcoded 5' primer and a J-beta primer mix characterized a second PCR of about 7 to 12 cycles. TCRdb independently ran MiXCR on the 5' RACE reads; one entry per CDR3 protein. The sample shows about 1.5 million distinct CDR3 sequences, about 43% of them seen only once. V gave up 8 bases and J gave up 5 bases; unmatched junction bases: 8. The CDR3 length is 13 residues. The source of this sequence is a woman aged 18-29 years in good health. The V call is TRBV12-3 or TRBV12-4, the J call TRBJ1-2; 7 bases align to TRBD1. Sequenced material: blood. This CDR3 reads CASGQGTAYGYTF. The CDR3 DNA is TGTGCCAGCGGGCAGGGGACAGCATATGGCTACACCTTC.